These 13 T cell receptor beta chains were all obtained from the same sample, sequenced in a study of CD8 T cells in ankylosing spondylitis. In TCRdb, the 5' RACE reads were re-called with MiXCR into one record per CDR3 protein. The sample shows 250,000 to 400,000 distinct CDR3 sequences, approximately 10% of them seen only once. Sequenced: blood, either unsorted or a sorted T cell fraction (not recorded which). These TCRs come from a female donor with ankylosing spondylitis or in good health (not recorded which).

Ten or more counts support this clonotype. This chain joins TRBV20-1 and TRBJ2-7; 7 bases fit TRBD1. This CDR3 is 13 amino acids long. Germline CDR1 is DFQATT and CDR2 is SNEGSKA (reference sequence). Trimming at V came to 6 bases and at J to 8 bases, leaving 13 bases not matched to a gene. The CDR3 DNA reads TGCAGTGCGGCCCAAGGGACAGTACTACAGCAGTACTTC. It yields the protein CSAAQGTVLQQYF.

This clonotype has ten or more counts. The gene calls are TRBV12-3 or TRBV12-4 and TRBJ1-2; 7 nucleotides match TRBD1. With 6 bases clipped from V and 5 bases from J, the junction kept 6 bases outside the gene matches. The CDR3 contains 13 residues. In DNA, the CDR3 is TGTGCCAGCAGGCAACAGGGGAAGTATGGCTACACCTTC. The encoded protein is CASRQQGKYGYTF.

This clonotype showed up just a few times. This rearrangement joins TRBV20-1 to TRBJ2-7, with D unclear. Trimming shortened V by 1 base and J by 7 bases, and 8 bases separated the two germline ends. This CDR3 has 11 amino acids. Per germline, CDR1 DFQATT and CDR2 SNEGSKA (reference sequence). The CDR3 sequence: CSARVQLEQYF. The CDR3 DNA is TGCAGTGCTAGAGTACAGCTGGAGCAGTACTTC.

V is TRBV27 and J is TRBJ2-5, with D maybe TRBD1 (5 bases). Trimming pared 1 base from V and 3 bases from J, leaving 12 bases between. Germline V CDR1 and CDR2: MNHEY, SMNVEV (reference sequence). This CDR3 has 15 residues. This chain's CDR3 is CASSLWARAEETQYF. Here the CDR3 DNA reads TGTGCCAGCAGTTTATGGGCCAGGGCCGAAGAGACCCAGTACTTC.

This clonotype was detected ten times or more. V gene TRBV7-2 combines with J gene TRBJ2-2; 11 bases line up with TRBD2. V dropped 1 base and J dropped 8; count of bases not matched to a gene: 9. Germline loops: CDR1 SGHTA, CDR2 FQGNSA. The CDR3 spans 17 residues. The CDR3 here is CASSLVPGLAVEGELFF. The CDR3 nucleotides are TGTGCCAGCAGCTTAGTGCCGGGACTAGCGGTTGAAGGGGAGCTGTTTTTT.

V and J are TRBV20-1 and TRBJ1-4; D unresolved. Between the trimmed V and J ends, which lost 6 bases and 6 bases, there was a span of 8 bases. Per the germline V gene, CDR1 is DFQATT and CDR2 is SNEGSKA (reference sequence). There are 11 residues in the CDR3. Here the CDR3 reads CSAGQDEKLFF. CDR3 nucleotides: TGCAGTGCAGGGCAAGATGAAAAACTGTTTTTT.

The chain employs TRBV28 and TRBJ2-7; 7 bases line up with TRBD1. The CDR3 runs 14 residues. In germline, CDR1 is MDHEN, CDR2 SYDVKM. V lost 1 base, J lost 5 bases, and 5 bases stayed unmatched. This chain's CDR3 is CASSLSGGGDEQYF. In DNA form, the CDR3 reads TGTGCCAGCAGTTTATCAGGGGGTGGCGACGAGCAGTACTTC.

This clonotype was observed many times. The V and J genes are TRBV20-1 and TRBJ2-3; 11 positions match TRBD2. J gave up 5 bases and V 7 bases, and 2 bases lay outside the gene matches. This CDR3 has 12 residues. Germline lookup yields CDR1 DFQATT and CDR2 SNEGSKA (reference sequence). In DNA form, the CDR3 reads TGCAGTGGACTAGCGGGGTTAGATACGCAGTATTTT. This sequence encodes CSGLAGLDTQYF.

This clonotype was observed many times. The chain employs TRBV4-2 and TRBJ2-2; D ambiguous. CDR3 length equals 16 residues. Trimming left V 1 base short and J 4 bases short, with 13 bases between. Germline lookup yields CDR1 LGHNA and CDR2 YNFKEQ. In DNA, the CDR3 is TGTGCCAGCAGCCAAGGGACGGCAGTCAGCACCGGGGAGCTGTTTTTT. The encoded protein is CASSQGTAVSTGELFF.

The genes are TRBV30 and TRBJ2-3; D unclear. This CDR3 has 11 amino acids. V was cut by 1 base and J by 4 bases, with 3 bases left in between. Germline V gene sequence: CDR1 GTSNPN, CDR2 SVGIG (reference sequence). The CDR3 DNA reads TGTGCCTGGAGTGCGGCAGATACGCAGTATTTT. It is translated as CAWSAADTQYF. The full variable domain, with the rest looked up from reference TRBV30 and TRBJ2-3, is SQTIHQWPATLVQPVGSPLSLECTVEGTSNPNLYWYRQAAGRGLQLLFYSVGIGQISSEVPQNLSASRPQDRQFILSSKKLLLSDSGFYLCAWSAADTQYFGPGTRLTVL.

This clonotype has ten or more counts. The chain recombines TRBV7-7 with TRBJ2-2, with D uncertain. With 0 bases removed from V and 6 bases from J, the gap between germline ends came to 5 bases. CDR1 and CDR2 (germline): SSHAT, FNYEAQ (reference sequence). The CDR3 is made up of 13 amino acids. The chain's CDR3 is CASSLAVSGELFF. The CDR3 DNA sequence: TGTGCCAGCAGCTTAGCAGTTTCCGGGGAGCTGTTTTTT.

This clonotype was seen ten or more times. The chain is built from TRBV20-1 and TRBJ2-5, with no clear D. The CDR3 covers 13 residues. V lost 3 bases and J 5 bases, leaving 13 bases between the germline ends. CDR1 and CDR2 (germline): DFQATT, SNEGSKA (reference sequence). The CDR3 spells CSASRVNGETQYF. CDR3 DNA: TGCAGTGCTAGCCGGGTCAACGGGGAGACCCAGTACTTC.

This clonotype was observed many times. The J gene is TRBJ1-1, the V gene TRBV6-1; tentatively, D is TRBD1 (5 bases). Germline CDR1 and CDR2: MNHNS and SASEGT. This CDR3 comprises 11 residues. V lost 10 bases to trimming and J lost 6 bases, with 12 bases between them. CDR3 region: CATGFLAEAFF. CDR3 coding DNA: TGTGCCACAGGGTTTTTAGCTGAAGCTTTCTTT.